The 2 T cell receptor beta chains below were found in one sample sequenced in a study of beta chain features in type 1 diabetes. Expressed TCRB transcripts were sequenced, since all the RNA that had been isolated was reverse transcribed. Produced via immunoSEQ multiplex PCR; TCRdb's table is partial and in-frame only. The profile shows around 450,000 clones, approximately 10% of them singletons. The sequenced sample was naive CD4+ T cells from blood. The receptor set was obtained from a woman under 30 in good health.

Points on this clone: The sample contains more than one DNA sequence encoding this CDR3. V and J are TRBV7-9 and TRBJ2-7; 10 positions match TRBD1. Germline V gene lookup returns CDR1 SEHNR and CDR2 FQNEAQ (reference sequence). Trimming cost V 5 bases and J 0 bases; bases outside gene matches: 4. The CDR3 loop spans 15 amino acids. The CDR3 region is CASSPGQGSSYEQYV. CDR3 coding DNA: TGTGCCAGCAGCCCGGGACAGGGGTCCTCCTACGAGCAGTACGTC.

There are a few counts of this clone. The V call is TRBV5-4, the J call TRBJ2-7; 11 bases line up with TRBD2. Germline V gives CDR1 SGHNT, CDR2 YYREEE (reference sequence). V trimming: 7 bases; J trimming: 1 base; junction bases outside the gene matches: 13. This CDR3 comprises 17 residues. Here the CDR3 reads CASRKGLAGGQSYEQYF. The CDR3 coding sequence is TGTGCCAGCCGGAAGGGGCTAGCGGGAGGACAGTCCTACGAGCAGTACTTC.